These 17 T cell receptor beta chains came from one sample sequenced in a study of blood T cell repertoires in COVID-19. Assay: immunoSEQ multiplex PCR; the TCRdb copy retains only in-frame clones and omits some. The sample holds some 180,000 clones; around 82% are singletons and the top ten take roughly 11%. The sequenced material came from peripheral blood. These receptors were obtained from a man aged 70 or older with active or convalescent COVID-19.

The chain is built from TRBV5-1 and TRBJ2-5, with D maybe TRBD1 (6 bases). CDR1 is SGHRS, CDR2 YFSETQ, per germline. The V gene lost 4 bases and the J gene lost 7 bases, with 23 bases spanning the gap. The CDR3 has 16 amino acids. The CDR3 bases are TGCGCCAGCAGCCCAGGAGTAGGAACAGGGAGCGTGACCCAGTACTTC. This encodes CASSPGVGTGSVTQYF. Full variable domain (outside the CDR3, taken from reference TRBV5-1 and TRBJ2-5): KAGVTQTPRYLIKTRGQQVTLSCSPISGHRSVSWYQQTPGQGLQFLFEYFSETQRNKGNFPGRFSGRQFSNSRSEMNVSTLELGDSALYLCASSPGVGTGSVTQYFGPGTRLLVL.

The V and J genes are TRBV6-5 and TRBJ2-5, with D possibly matching TRBD1 (6 bases). In germline, CDR1 is MNHEY, CDR2 SVGAGI. The CDR3 covers 15 residues. The V end was cut by 4 bases, the J end by 1 base, with 13 bases between. Here the CDR3 reads CASSWMDSRQETQYF. CDR3 in DNA: TGTGCCAGCAGTTGGATGGACAGTCGCCAAGAGACCCAGTACTTC.

V usage is TRBV28 and J usage is TRBJ2-7; 7 nucleotides line up with TRBD1. This CDR3 has 14 amino acids. CDR1 MDHEN and CDR2 SYDVKM come from the germline V gene. Germline trimming cut 6 bases from V and 2 bases from J; bases unmatched to any gene: 7. CDR3 nucleotide sequence: TGTGCCAGCAGGTATCAGACAGGGACCTACGAGCAGTACTTC. It specifies CASRYQTGTYEQYF.

The chain has TRBV11-2 and TRBJ1-1, with D unresolved. Germline V gene lookup returns CDR1 SGHAT and CDR2 FQNNGV. This CDR3 comprises 16 residues. V was cut by 5 bases and J by 1 base, with 17 bases left in between. CDR3 loop: CASSPTPQDWNTEAFF. DNA for the CDR3: TGTGCCAGCAGCCCCACACCCCAGGACTGGAACACTGAAGCTTTCTTT.

The genes are TRBV7-8 and TRBJ1-5, with 7 bases lining up with TRBD1. Germline CDR1 reads SGHVS; CDR2 reads FQNEAQ. V lost 7 bases, J lost 7 bases, and 7 bases stayed unmatched. The CDR3 covers 13 residues. For the CDR3, the DNA is TGTGCCAGCACCCCCGACAGGGAGCAGCCCCAGCATTTT. Amino acid sequence: CASTPDREQPQHF.

The chain uses TRBV7-2 and TRBJ1-6, with 11 bases identical to TRBD1. This CDR3 has 15 residues. Germline V lookup: CDR1 SGHTA, CDR2 FQGNSA. Trimming took 5 bases from V and 5 from J; bases not matched to a gene: 2. CDR3 DNA sequence: TGTGCCAGCAGCCGGACAGGGGGCAATAATTCACCCCTCCACTTT. Translation: CASSRTGGNNSPLHF.

The rearrangement joins TRBV5-1 to TRBJ2-7; the match to TRBD1 covers 8 bases. CDR3 size: 16 residues. V shed 0 bases, J shed 6 bases, and the junction held 11 bases outside the gene matches. The germline CDR1 and CDR2 sequences are SGHRS and YFSETQ. CDR3 nucleotide sequence: TGCGCCAGCAGCTTGGGAGGCCAACAGGGGGTGGCCGAGCAGTACTTC. It yields the protein CASSLGGQQGVAEQYF.

This sequence joins TRBV7-9 and TRBJ2-3; 12 bases are a match to TRBD2. This CDR3 is built from 17 residues. The germline gives CDR1 SEHNR, CDR2 FQNEAQ (reference sequence). V dropped 4 bases and J dropped 3; count of bases not matched to a gene: 8. The CDR3 spells CASSSPATSGRTDTQYF. CDR3 nucleotides: TGTGCCAGCAGCTCCCCTGCGACTAGCGGGAGAACAGATACGCAGTATTTT.

The rearrangement links TRBV18 to TRBJ1-6; 7 bases are shared with TRBD1. CDR1 KGHSH and CDR2 LQKENI come from the germline V gene. V shed 3 bases and J 13 bases; nucleotides not matched to a gene: 6. CDR3 length: 13 residues. The CDR3 loop is CASSPGQLIPLHF. The CDR3, as DNA: TGTGCCAGCTCACCGGGACAGCTCATCCCCCTCCACTTT.

V and J are TRBV5-1 and TRBJ2-1; TRBD2 agrees at 11 bases. V was clipped by 4 bases and J by 6 bases; unmatched bases: 6. Germline CDR1 reads SGHRS; CDR2 reads YFSETQ. This CDR3 is built from 15 residues. The CDR3 loop is CASSQTSGNLNEQFF. The CDR3 nucleotides read TGCGCCAGCAGCCAGACTAGCGGGAATCTCAATGAGCAGTTCTTC.

J is TRBJ2-7 and V is TRBV10-3; maybe TRBD2 (5 bases). The ends were cut back, 2 bases at V and 3 bases at J, with 5 bases in the middle. This CDR3 is 12 amino acids long. Looked up from germline, CDR1 is ENHRY and CDR2 is SYGVKD. The CDR3 region is CAISESGYEQYF. CDR3 nucleotides: TGTGCCATCAGTGAGAGCGGCTACGAGCAGTACTTC.

The rearrangement joins TRBV2 to TRBJ1-2, with 11 bases aligning to TRBD1. Trimming cost V 6 bases and J 4 bases; bases outside gene matches: 1. This CDR3 has 13 residues. The germline V gene has CDR1 SNHLY and CDR2 FYNNEI. The CDR3 protein is CASRGTGGYGYTF. Here the CDR3 DNA reads TGTGCCAGCAGAGGGACAGGGGGCTATGGCTACACCTTC.

This clone was seen once. This CDR3 is CATSPPDRGQGAFF. The CDR3 bases are TGTGCCACCAGTCCCCCAGACAGGGGGCAGGGAGCTTTCTTT. V and J are TRBV24-1 and TRBJ1-1; 10 bases line up with TRBD1. CDR1 is KGHDR and CDR2 is SFDVKD in the germline V gene. The CDR3 extends over 14 amino acids. With V trimmed by 6 bases and J by 10 bases, 10 bases remained unmatched.

V and J are TRBV7-2 and TRBJ2-5, with 7 bases identical to TRBD2. V trimming: 1 base; J trimming: 4 bases; junction bases outside the gene matches: 6. CDR1 is SGHTA and CDR2 is FQGNSA in the germline V gene. CDR3 length: 15 residues. The CDR3 loop reads CASSLGAWGGETQYF. CDR3 in DNA: TGTGCCAGCAGCTTAGGGGCCTGGGGGGGAGAGACCCAGTACTTC. The full variable domain, its missing parts supplied by reference TRBV7-2 and TRBJ2-5, is GAGVSQSPSNKVTEKGKDVELRCDPISGHTALYWYRQSLGQGLEFLIYFQGNSAPDKSGLPSDRFSAERTGGSVSTLTIQRTQQEDSAVYLCASSLGAWGGETQYFGPGTRLLVL.

The chain links TRBV5-4 to TRBJ1-1, with 9 bases identical to TRBD1. After removal of 4 bases from V and 0 bases from J, the junction contained 4 bases not matched to a gene. The CDR3 runs 15 residues. Looked up from germline, CDR1 is SGHNT and CDR2 is YYREEE (reference sequence). The CDR3 loop is CASSRGQGMNTEAFF. The CDR3 DNA reads as TGTGCCAGCAGCCGGGGACAGGGAATGAACACTGAAGCTTTCTTT.

The V and J genes are TRBV18 and TRBJ2-1; 8 nucleotides agree with TRBD1. There are 14 residues in the CDR3. Germline CDR1 and CDR2: KGHSH and LQKENI. V gave up 5 bases and J gave up 7 bases; unmatched junction bases: 7. In DNA form, the CDR3 reads TGTGCCAGCTCAATGACAGGGGCTGGGAATGAGCAGTTCTTC. Its protein product is CASSMTGAGNEQFF.

The rearrangement joins TRBV30 to TRBJ1-1; 10 bases align to TRBD1. Germline-derived CDR1 and CDR2 are GTSNPN and SVGIG (reference sequence). The CDR3 covers 12 residues. J was trimmed by 8 bases and V by 4 bases; bases with no gene match: 4. CDR3 nucleotides: TGTGCCTGGAACCGGGACAGGGGAGAAGCTTTCTTT. It translates to CAWNRDRGEAFF.